The TCR beta chain under discussion was sequenced for a study of T cell changes during pregnancy in multiple sclerosis. The method was immunoSEQ multiplex PCR; TCRdb's version includes in-frame clones alone and lacks a portion of them. The repertoire includes about 83,000 clones, roughly nine tenths of them detected once, and 3% to 4.5% sits in the top ten. The sequences come from PBMCs, collected in the first trimester of pregnancy. This receptor was identified in a female donor in good health, serving as a control in a pregnancy study. Some clones in this sample may be carry-over from other donors' samples.

This chain's CDR3 is CASSDSTRHVFNSDTQYF. The CDR3 coding sequence is TGTGCCAGCAGTGACTCGACCAGGCATGTGTTCAACTCCGATACGCAGTATTTT. This sequence joins TRBV6-4 and TRBJ2-3; D is undetermined. The V end was cut by 0 bases, the J end by 6 bases, with 22 bases between. The germline gives CDR1 MRHNA, CDR2 SNTAGT. This CDR3 region has 18 residues.